This TCR beta chain was obtained from a study of cytomegalovirus exposure and HLA in healthy donors. CDR1 is LNHDA and CDR2 is SQIVND in the germline V gene (reference sequence). V lost 3 bases to trimming and J lost 3 bases; unmatched junction nucleotides: 9. CDR3 size: 16 residues. This clone was counted a few times. Antigen unknown. Study observations and caveats: Based on reports, TCR beta sequences accurately predicted HLA-A and HLA-B alleles for most subjects.

Use of 60 Vbeta and 13 Jbeta primers characterized the PCR. Repertoires were generated with immunoSEQ multiplex PCR, while TCRdb's copy carries only in-frame clones and drops some. The data hold 90,000 to 150,000 clones, with 63% observed a single time. The sample taken for sequencing was PBMCs. This chain connects TRBV19 to TRBJ1-1; 8 nucleotides line up with TRBD1. This sequence was found in a man aged 40-49 years in good health and CMV-seropositive. The CDR3 DNA sequence: TGTGCCAGTAGTATGAACAGGGGGAGGACGGACACTGAAGCTTTCTTT. It encodes CASSMNRGRTDTEAFF.